This section outlines one TCR beta chain sequence together with its context. The junction departs from germline at one end; a sequencing error may be responsible. The data were obtained in a study of type 1 and type 2 diabetes patients. No donor had another autoimmune disease or recent infection within four weeks. CDR3 length: 15 residues. CDR1 is SGHTA, CDR2 FQGNSA, per germline. Amplification started from genomic DNA. A primer set of 30 forward and 13 reverse primers amplified the CDR3. TCRdb passed the multiplex PCR reads through MiXCR, listing each CDR3 protein once. The sample has 280,000 or so distinct CDR3 sequences, more than 45% seen once.

Sequencing was carried out using peripheral blood mononuclear cells (PBMCs). The TCR originated in a man aged 18-30 years with type 2 diabetes. The V call is TRBV7-2, the J call TRBJ2-5; D not resolved. The CDR3 region is CASSLEAAEQGTQYF. The CDR3 region has the DNA TGTGCCAGCAGCTTAGAGGCGGCAGAACAAGGGACCCAGTACTTC.